A selection of T cell receptor beta chains follows, all from one sample in a study of cytomegalovirus exposure and HLA in healthy donors. Profiling relied on immunoSEQ multiplex PCR, and the TCRdb table lists in-frame clones only, not all of them. The sample yields around 90,000 clones, 80% seen once. The specimen was PBMCs. The receptor source for this set is a man aged 25-40 years in good health and CMV-seronegative. The CDR3 runs from the conserved cysteine through the conserved F or W. The D gene is left open where the match is weak. Size is omitted from some rows. Given values are once, few, many or a class for expanded clones.

cdr3_aa cdr3_nt d_call clone_size j_call v_call
CASGHPRGARNTIYF TGTGCCAGCGGACATCCCAGGGGGGCCAGAAACACCATATATTTT TRBD1 . TRBJ1-3 TRBV27
CASSPLGRIGNQPQHF TGTGCCAGCAGTCCCCTGGGGCGGATTGGCAATCAGCCCCAGCATTTT . . TRBJ1-5 TRBV27
CSTTTGRGYTF TGCAGTACGACGACAGGGAGAGGCTACACCTTC TRBD1 . TRBJ1-2 TRBV20-1
CASSLGVAYEQYF TGCGCCAGCAGCTTGGGAGTGGCCTACGAGCAGTACTTC . . TRBJ2-7 TRBV5-1
CASSLGAGTPQETQYF TGTGCCAGCAGCTTAGGAGCCGGGACTCCCCAAGAGACCCAGTACTTC . once TRBJ2-5 TRBV7-6
CASSLALTGGEQPQHF TGTGCCAGCAGCTTGGCTTTGACAGGGGGAGAGCAGCCCCAGCATTTT TRBD1 . TRBJ1-5 TRBV5-6
CASRRETLPGAFF TGTGCCAGCAGGAGGGAGACCCTCCCTGGGGCTTTCTTT . few TRBJ1-1 TRBV6-1
CASSIGGSGTYEQYF TGTGCCAGTAGTATAGGTGGTAGCGGTACCTACGAGCAGTACTTC . once TRBJ2-7 TRBV19
CASSPITDSYEQYF TGCGCCAGCAGCCCGATAACAGACTCCTACGAGCAGTACTTC . . TRBJ2-7 TRBV5-1
CASIPWGDRVTSGANVLTF TGTGCCAGCATCCCCTGGGGGGACAGGGTGACGAGCGGGGCCAACGTCCTGACTTTC TRBD1 . TRBJ2-6 TRBV7-2
CASSPGLASGELFF TGTGCCAGCAGTCCGGGACTAGCTTCCGGGGAGCTGTTTTTT TRBD2 . TRBJ2-2 TRBV6-4
CASSYLAPSYEQYF TGTGCCAGCAGTTATTTGGCTCCTTCCTACGAGCAGTACTTC . . TRBJ2-7 TRBV6-6
CASTTGTSNEQFF TGTGCCAGCACCACCGGGACTAGCAATGAGCAGTTCTTC TRBD2 . TRBJ2-1 TRBV7-2
CASSRQGLYEQYF TGTGCCAGCAGTAGACAGGGCCTCTACGAGCAGTACTTC TRBD1 . TRBJ2-7 TRBV6-5
CASSREGVGTDTQYF TGTGCCAGCTCACGTGAGGGAGTGGGGACAGATACGCAGTATTTT . . TRBJ2-3 TRBV18
CASRRTGQANYGYTF TGTGCCAGCAGACGGACAGGCCAAGCTAACTATGGCTACACCTTC TRBD1 . TRBJ1-2 TRBV2
CASGLAGITDTQYF TGTGCCAGCGGACTAGCGGGGATCACAGATACGCAGTATTTT TRBD2 few TRBJ2-3 TRBV2
CAISEAWDRLTGELFF TGTGCCATCAGTGAGGCCTGGGACAGATTAACCGGGGAGCTGTTTTTT TRBD1 . TRBJ2-2 TRBV10-3
CASSVGGITEAFF TGTGCCAGCAGCGTAGGAGGGATCACTGAAGCTTTCTTT . . TRBJ1-1 TRBV9
CASSFSGGSPDTQYF TGTGCCAGCAGTTTTAGCGGGGGTTCCCCAGATACGCAGTATTTT TRBD2 . TRBJ2-3 TRBV6-5
CAAGTSVYNEQFF TGTGCCGCCGGGACTAGCGTTTACAATGAGCAGTTCTTC TRBD2 . TRBJ2-1 TRBV6-6
CASSWTGDNSPLHF TGTGCCAGCAGCTGGACAGGGGATAATTCACCCCTCCACTTT TRBD1 . TRBJ1-6 TRBV5-6
CASRGQGLPEAFF TGTGCCAGCCGAGGACAGGGGCTGCCTGAAGCTTTCTTT TRBD1 . TRBJ1-1 TRBV6-6
CASSARQGVNTEAFF TGTGCCAGCAGCGCACGACAGGGGGTGAACACTGAAGCTTTCTTT TRBD1 . TRBJ1-1 TRBV11-2
CASSARIGRARGTLSYTGELFF TGTGCCAGCAGCGCCCGAATTGGACGGGCGCGGGGGACACTATCTTACACCGGGGAGCTGTTTTTT . . TRBJ2-2 TRBV21-1
CASSPPSGTDTQYF TGCGCCAGCAGCCCCCCTAGCGGGACAGATACGCAGTATTTT TRBD2 . TRBJ2-3 TRBV5-1
CASSPRGRAGDGYTF TGTGCCAGCAGCCCTAGAGGACGGGCGGGAGATGGCTACACCTTC . . TRBJ1-2 TRBV11-2
CASSRRDNRETQYF TGTGCCAGCAGTCGAAGGGACAATAGAGAGACCCAGTACTTC . . TRBJ2-5 TRBV27
CASRNGGSNQPQHF TGTGCCAGCAGGAACGGAGGTAGCAATCAGCCCCAGCATTTT . . TRBJ1-5 TRBV28
CASSPKGPGSGTEAFF TGTGCCAGCAGCCCGAAGGGCCCTGGGAGCGGCACTGAAGCTTTCTTT . . TRBJ1-1 TRBV7-9
CASRRQVHSPLHF TGTGCCAGTAGACGACAGGTGCATTCACCCCTCCACTTT . . TRBJ1-6 TRBV19
CASSLQLNTEAFF TGTGCCAGCAGTTTACAATTGAACACTGAAGCTTTCTTT . . TRBJ1-1 TRBV27
CASSPGGLSGGGTDTQYF TGTGCCAGCAGCCCGGGGGGGTTGTCGGGGGGGGGCACAGATACGCAGTATTTT TRBD2 . TRBJ2-3 TRBV5-4
CASSADRLNEKLFF TGTGCCAGCAGCGCCGACAGACTTAATGAAAAACTGTTTTTT . few TRBJ1-4 TRBV7-9
CASRYRGNNQPQHF TGTGCCAGTAGATATAGGGGCAACAATCAGCCCCAGCATTTT . . TRBJ1-5 TRBV19
CASSLRDRGNGELFF TGTGCCAGCAGTCTACGGGACAGGGGGAACGGGGAGCTGTTTTTT TRBD1 few TRBJ2-2 TRBV25-1
CASSFPQNTEAFF TGCGCCAGCAGCTTCCCCCAGAACACTGAAGCTTTCTTT . . TRBJ1-1 TRBV5-1
CASSFRGQETQYF TGTGCCAGCAGTTTCAGGGGACAAGAGACCCAGTACTTC . . TRBJ2-5 TRBV9
CASSLTQGMNTEAFF TGCGCCAGCAGTTTGACACAGGGAATGAACACTGAAGCTTTCTTT . . TRBJ1-1 TRBV5-1
CASSEGSRLDEQFF TGTGCCAGCAGTGAAGGTTCTAGACTCGATGAGCAGTTCTTC . . TRBJ2-1 TRBV2
CASSKNFPHEQYF TGTGCCAGCAGCAAGAACTTTCCCCACGAGCAGTACTTC . . TRBJ2-7 TRBV27
CASGQGASYEQYF TGTGCCAGCGGACAGGGGGCCTCCTACGAGCAGTACTTC TRBD1 . TRBJ2-7 TRBV6-5
CASSLSTDTQYF TGTGCCAGCAGCCTGAGCACAGATACGCAGTATTTT . few TRBJ2-3 TRBV5-4
CASSITGNTEAFF TGTGCCAGCAGCATCACAGGGAACACTGAAGCTTTCTTT . . TRBJ1-1 TRBV7-9
CASSPIRDNGELFF TGTGCCAGCTCACCAATCAGGGATAACGGGGAGCTGTTTTTT . . TRBJ2-2 TRBV18
CASSQSGTGDSYEQYF TGTGCCAGCAGCCAATCCGGGACAGGGGACTCCTACGAGCAGTACTTC TRBD1 once TRBJ2-7 TRBV7-9
CASSLGSGANSPPHF TGTGCCAGCAGCTTGGGGTCAGGGGCTAATTCACCCCCCCACTTT . . TRBJ1-6 TRBV5-6
CASTSKGTLNYEQYF TGCGCCAGCACCTCAAAGGGGACTCTTAACTACGAGCAGTACTTC . once TRBJ2-7 TRBV23-1
CASSALGSGYTF TGTGCCAGCAGTGCGCTAGGGAGCGGCTACACCTTC . . TRBJ1-2 TRBV6-6
CASSAGQGVSGANVLTF TGTGCCAGTAGTGCGGGACAGGGTGTTTCTGGGGCCAACGTCCTGACTTTC TRBD1 . TRBJ2-6 TRBV19